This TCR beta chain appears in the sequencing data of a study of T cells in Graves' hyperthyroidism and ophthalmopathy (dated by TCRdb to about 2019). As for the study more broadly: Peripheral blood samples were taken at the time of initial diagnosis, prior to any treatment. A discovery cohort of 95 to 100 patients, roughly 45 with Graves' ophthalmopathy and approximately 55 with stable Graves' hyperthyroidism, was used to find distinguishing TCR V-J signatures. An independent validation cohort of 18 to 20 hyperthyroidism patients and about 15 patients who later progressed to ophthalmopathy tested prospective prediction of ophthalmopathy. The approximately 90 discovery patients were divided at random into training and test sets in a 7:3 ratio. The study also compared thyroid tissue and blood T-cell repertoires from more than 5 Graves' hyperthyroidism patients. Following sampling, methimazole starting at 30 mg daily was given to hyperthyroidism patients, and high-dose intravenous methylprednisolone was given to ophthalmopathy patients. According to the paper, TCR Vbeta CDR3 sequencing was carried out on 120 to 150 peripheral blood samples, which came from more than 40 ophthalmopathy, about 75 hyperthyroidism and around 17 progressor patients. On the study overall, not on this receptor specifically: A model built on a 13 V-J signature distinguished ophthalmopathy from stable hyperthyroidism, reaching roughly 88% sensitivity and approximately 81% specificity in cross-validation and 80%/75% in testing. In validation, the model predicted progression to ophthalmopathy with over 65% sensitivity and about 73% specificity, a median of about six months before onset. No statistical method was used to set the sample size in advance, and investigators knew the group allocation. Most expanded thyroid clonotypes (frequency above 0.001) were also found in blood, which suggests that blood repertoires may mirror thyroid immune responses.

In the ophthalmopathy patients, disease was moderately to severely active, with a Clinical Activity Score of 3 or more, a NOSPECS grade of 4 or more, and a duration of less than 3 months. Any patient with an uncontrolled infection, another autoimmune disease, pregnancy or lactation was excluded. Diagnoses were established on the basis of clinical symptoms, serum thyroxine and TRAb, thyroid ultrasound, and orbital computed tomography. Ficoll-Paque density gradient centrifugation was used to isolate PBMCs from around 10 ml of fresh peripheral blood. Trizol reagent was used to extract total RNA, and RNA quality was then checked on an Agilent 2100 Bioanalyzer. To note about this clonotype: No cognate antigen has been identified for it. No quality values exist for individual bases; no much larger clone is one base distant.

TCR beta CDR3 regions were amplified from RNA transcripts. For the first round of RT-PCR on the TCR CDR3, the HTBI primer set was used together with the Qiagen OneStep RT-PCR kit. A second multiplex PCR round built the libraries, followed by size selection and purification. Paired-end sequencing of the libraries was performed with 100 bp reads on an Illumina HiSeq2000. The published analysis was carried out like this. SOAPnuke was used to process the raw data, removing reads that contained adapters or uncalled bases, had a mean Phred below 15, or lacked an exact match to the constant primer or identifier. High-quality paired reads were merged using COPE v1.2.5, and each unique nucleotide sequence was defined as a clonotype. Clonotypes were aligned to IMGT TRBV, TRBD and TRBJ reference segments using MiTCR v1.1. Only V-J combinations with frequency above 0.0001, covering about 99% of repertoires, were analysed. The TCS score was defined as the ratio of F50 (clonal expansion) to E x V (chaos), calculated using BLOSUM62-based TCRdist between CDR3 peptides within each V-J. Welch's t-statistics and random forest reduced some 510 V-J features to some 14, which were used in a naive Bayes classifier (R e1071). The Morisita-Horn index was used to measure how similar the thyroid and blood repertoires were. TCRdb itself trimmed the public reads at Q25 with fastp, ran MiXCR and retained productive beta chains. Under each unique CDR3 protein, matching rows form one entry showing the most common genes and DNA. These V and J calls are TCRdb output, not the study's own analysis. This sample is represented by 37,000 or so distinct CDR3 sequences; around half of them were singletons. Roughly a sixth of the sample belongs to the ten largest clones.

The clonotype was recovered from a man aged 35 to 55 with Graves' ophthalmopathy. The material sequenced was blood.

CDR3 loop: CASSPLTGGIETQYF. The sequenced DNA is TGTGCCAGCAGCCCACTAACAGGGGGTATAGAGACCCAGTACTTC. Recombination joined TRBV2 with TRBJ2-5; TRBD1 fits 8 bases in the junction. Reading the germline V gene gives CDR1 SNHLY and CDR2 FYNNEI. Ends trimmed: V by 6 bases, J by 4 bases; bases unmatched to a gene: 10. Including the terminal cysteine and phenylalanine, the CDR3 comprises 15 residues. CDR3 DNA is the only sequence kept; it has 45 bases, read in frame from the first base.